This is a list of T cell receptor beta chains from one sample in a study of blood T cell repertoires in COVID-19. Profiled with immunoSEQ multiplex PCR; TCRdb holds only in-frame clones, not every one. Of 150,000 to 200,000 clones in the sample, over 75% were seen once. Sequenced: peripheral blood. The receptors originated from a man aged 50 to 60 who had recovered from COVID-19. Each CDR3 is given with its conserved first and last residue. The D gene is left open where the match is weak. Expanded clones are given a class, and other clones once, few, many or no size at all.

D gene	clone size	J gene	V gene	CDR3 DNA	CDR3 protein
NA	NA	TRBJ2-7	TRBV27	TGTGCCAGCAGTTTATCGAACGGGGGCGAGCAGTACTTC	CASSLSNGGEQYF
NA	few	TRBJ2-1	TRBV7-2	TGTGCCAGCAGCTTAGACTTTGTTGAGCAGTTCTTC	CASSLDFVEQFF
NA	few	TRBJ1-2	TRBV5-1	TGCGCCAGCAGCCTTCGGACGGGGTATGGCTACACCTTC	CASSLRTGYGYTF
TRBD1	NA	TRBJ2-1	TRBV7-9	TGTGCCAGCAGCACGACACAGGGGAGAGTCTCGGGGAATGAGCAGTTCTTC	CASSTTQGRVSGNEQFF
TRBD1	NA	TRBJ1-6	TRBV6-5	TGTGCCAGCGGGACAGACGACAGTTCACCCCTCCACTTT	CASGTDDSSPLHF
NA	NA	TRBJ2-1	TRBV6-5	TGTGCCAGCAGCTACGGAGCGGATGAGCAGTTCTTC	CASSYGADEQFF
TRBD1	NA	TRBJ2-1	TRBV15	TGTGCCACCAGCAGAGATAAACCGGGACAGGGCCTTTACAATGAGCAGTTCTTC	CATSRDKPGQGLYNEQFF
TRBD2	NA	TRBJ2-7	TRBV19	TGTGCCAGTAGTCAGACTAGCGGGCTCTCCTACGAGCAGTACTTC	CASSQTSGLSYEQYF
NA	NA	TRBJ2-1	TRBV2	TGTGCCAGCAGTGTAATAAGTCGGGCAGGGGACAATGAGCAGTTCTTC	CASSVISRAGDNEQFF
TRBD1	NA	TRBJ2-1	TRBV3-1/TRBV3-2	TGTGCCAGCAGCCCCAGGGACAGTTCTCGGGCCTACAATGAGCAGTTCTTC	CASSPRDSSRAYNEQFF
TRBD1	NA	TRBJ1-4	TRBV29-1	TGCAGCGTGCGGGACAGGGGAGAAAAACTGTTTTTT	CSVRDRGEKLFF
TRBD2	NA	TRBJ2-7	TRBV7-2	TGTGCCAGCAGCAATCCGGGACTAGCGGGAGTAGGGGGCTCCTACGAGCAGTACTTC	CASSNPGLAGVGGSYEQYF
TRBD1	NA	TRBJ2-7	TRBV27	TGTGCCAGCAGTCGACAGGGACCCTACGAGCAGTACTTC	CASSRQGPYEQYF
TRBD1	NA	TRBJ1-2	TRBV29-1	TGCAGCGGTGGGGACAGCAACTATGGCTACACCTTC	CSGGDSNYGYTF
NA	NA	TRBJ2-7	TRBV2	TGTGCCAGCAGTCGACCGACAGCCCTCTACGAGCAGTACTTC	CASSRPTALYEQYF
NA	many	TRBJ1-1	TRBV13	TGTGCCAGCAGCTTGGGGGGGCGAGTAGCTTTCTTT	CASSLGGRVAFF
NA	NA	TRBJ1-1	TRBV5-4	TGTGCCAGCAGCTTGGCCTTCGCGGGCCCCTTCCCCACTGAAGCTTTCTTT	CASSLAFAGPFPTEAFF
NA	NA	TRBJ2-7	TRBV6-2/TRBV6-3	TGTGCCAGCAGTAGTAATAGGGAGAACTACGAGCAGTACTTC	CASSSNRENYEQYF
NA	once	TRBJ2-7	TRBV5-1	TGCGCCAGCAGCCAGGGAGGGCAGGGGGCTTACGAGCAGTACTTC	CASSQGGQGAYEQYF
NA	NA	TRBJ1-1	TRBV3-1/TRBV3-2	TGTGCCAGCAGCCGCTCAGGGGCGGACAACACTGAAGCTTTCTTT	CASSRSGADNTEAFF